This TCR beta chain was identified during a study of cytomegalovirus exposure and HLA in healthy donors. CDR1 and CDR2 (germline): SGHNT, YYREEE (reference sequence). The CDR3 length is 15 residues. Between the trimmed V and J ends, which lost 0 bases and 7 bases, there was a span of 16 bases. On this clone: The antigen remains unidentified.

Findings and caveats of the study: For most TCR sequences rarity was the rule, although some public TCRs occurred in many donors.

Only in-frame clones appear in the TCRdb table, and some are missing; sequencing was by immunoSEQ multiplex PCR. The repertoire holds 150,000 to 180,000 clones, with around 88% as singletons. This TCR derives from a man aged 18 to 29 in good health and CMV-seropositive. The sequencing sample was made of PBMCs. The chain joins TRBV5-4 to TRBJ2-5, with D unclear. This CDR3 is CASSLDFGSVATQYF. The CDR3 region has the DNA TGTGCCAGCAGCTTGGATTTTGGCAGCGTAGCGACCCAGTACTTC.